Included here is one TCR beta chain sequence, with context. Method: immunoSEQ multiplex PCR; TCRdb's copy keeps in-frame clones and lacks some. The sample has 93,000 or so clones; more than 75% are singletons. This record belongs to a study of blood T cell repertoires in COVID-19. Germline V gene lookup returns CDR1 SGHVS and CDR2 FNYEAQ. J lost 8 bases, V lost 5 bases, and 11 bases had no gene match. CDR3 length: 15 amino acids. This receptor was identified in a human donor in a cohort sampled during active COVID-19. The gene calls are TRBV7-6 and TRBJ2-1; 8 bases map to TRBD2. Sequencing input: peripheral blood. CDR3 in DNA: TGTGCCAGCAGCCCTACGGAGCGGGAGTCCGATGAGCAGTTCTTC. This translates into CASSPTERESDEQFF. Combining the CDR3 with reference TRBV7-6 and TRBJ2-1 gives the whole variable domain GAGVSQSPRYKVTKRGQDVALRCDPISGHVSLYWYRQALGQGPEFLTYFNYEAQQDKSGLPNDRFSAERPEGSISTLTIQRTEQRDSAMYRCASSPTERESDEQFFGPGTRLTVL.